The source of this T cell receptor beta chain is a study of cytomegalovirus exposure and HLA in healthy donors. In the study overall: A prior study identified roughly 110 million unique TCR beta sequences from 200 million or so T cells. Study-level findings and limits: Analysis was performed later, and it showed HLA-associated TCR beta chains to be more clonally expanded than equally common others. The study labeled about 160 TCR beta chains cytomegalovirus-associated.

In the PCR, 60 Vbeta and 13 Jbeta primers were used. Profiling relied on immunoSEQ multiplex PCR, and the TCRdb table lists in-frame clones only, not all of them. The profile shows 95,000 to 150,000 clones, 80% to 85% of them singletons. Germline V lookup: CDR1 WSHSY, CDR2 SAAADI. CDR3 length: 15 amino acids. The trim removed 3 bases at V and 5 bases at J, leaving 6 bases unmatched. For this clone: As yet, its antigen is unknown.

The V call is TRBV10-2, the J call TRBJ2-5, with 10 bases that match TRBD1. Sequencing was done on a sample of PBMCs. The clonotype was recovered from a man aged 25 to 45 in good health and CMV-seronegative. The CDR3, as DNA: TGCGCCAGCAGTGATAGGACAGGGGGAACGGAGACCCAGTACTTC. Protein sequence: CASSDRTGGTETQYF.